This T cell receptor (beta chain) was identified during a study of regulatory T cells in long-lasting Graves disease. CDR3 regions were amplified by Arm-PCR using iRepertoire HTBI primers to build TCR beta libraries. MiXCR, applied by TCRdb to the multiplex PCR reads, yields one record per CDR3 protein. The table has 400,000 or so distinct CDR3 sequences, 23% seen once. V dropped 3 bases and J dropped 4 bases, with 15 bases sitting between them. Germline CDR1 is SGHVS and CDR2 is FNYEAQ. The CDR3 totals 16 residues. Stated time point: persistent/refractory GD, antithyroid drugs over 5 years with positive TRAb. After RNA was extracted from PBMCs, the TCR library was made from it. Under American Thyroid Association guidelines, Graves' disease was diagnosed. This clonotype was counted a few times.

This rearrangement joins TRBV7-6 to TRBJ1-4, with unresolved D. The receptor was isolated from a female donor with Graves disease. The material was peripheral blood mononuclear cells (PBMCs), obtained when the disease was refractory, from a patient treated with antithyroid drugs. The chain's CDR3 is CASSFFGYKDNEKLFF. Written as DNA, the CDR3 is TGTGCCAGCAGCTTCTTCGGGTACAAGGATAATGAAAAACTGTTTTTT.